This T cell receptor beta chain was captured in a study of blood T cells in healthy people across ages. Study-level results: Estimates of diversity drawn from one million T cells were considered underestimates.

This clonotype was found many times. The antigen is not known. No fewer than 5.5 micrograms of total RNA were isolated from every sample. For the second PCR, which ran for about 7 to 11 cycles, a sample-barcoded 5' primer and a J-beta primer mix were used. Via MiXCR, TCRdb re-called the 5' RACE reads, giving one row per CDR3 protein. The repertoire consists of 850,000 or so distinct CDR3 sequences, with 29% occurring once and the leading ten covering roughly a sixth. Germline V lookup: CDR1 SGHAT, CDR2 FQNNGV. The CDR3 runs to 16 residues. Trimming cost V 3 bases and J 1 base, with 16 bases left between them.

The sequence derives from a woman over 75 in good health. The sequenced material came from blood. The V gene is TRBV11-2, the J gene TRBJ2-7; D is perhaps TRBD1 (5 bases). The CDR3 here is CASSFRLQESSYEQYF. DNA of the CDR3: TGTGCCAGCAGCTTTCGTTTACAGGAATCTTCCTACGAGCAGTACTTC.